This T cell receptor beta chain was recovered during a study of a mutant IDH1 vaccine in newly diagnosed glioma. In the study overall: Most patients had received both radiotherapy and temozolomide, the prior options being radiotherapy, temozolomide, or both.

On this clone itself: No antigen is known for it.

V was clipped by 4 bases and J by 10 bases, with 8 bases between them. The CDR3 is 11 residues long. CDR1 SNHLY and CDR2 FYNNEI come from the germline V gene. Measured with immunoSEQ multiplex PCR; TCRdb has only the in-frame clones, and not every one. The sample lists tens of thousands of clones; 75% to 90% were seen once. Indicated time point: week 23, last vaccination. In the vaccine, a single dose held 300 ug of the mutant IDH1 20-mer peptide, along with topical imiquimod. Material: PBMCs, obtained from a glioma patient whose treatment included an IDH1 peptide vaccine. The chain recombines TRBV2 with TRBJ2-1; D is uncertain. This receptor was taken from a man in his forties or fifties with glioma. The DNA of the CDR3 is TGTGCCAGCAGTGGCCGGTTGGAGCAGTTCTTC. This sequence encodes CASSGRLEQFF.